This entry concerns a single TCR beta chain. Stated treatment: around 19 received Ad26.COV2.S at low or high dose, single or two shots; 5 received placebo; per-sample allocation not given. Material that was analyzed had been drawn on day 63 after the first vaccine or placebo injection. Germline V CDR1 and CDR2: SGHDN, FVKESK. The CDR3 consists of 16 residues. V shed 2 bases and J shed 4 bases, with 17 bases lying between them. This record belongs to a study of Ad26.COV2.S vaccination and SARS-CoV-2 variants. Libraries were prepared by immunoSEQ multiplex PCR; TCRdb keeps only in-frame clonotypes and omits some of them. The sample consists of more than 400,000 clones, around 90% of them appearing once.

The material was peripheral blood, obtained in a trial of Ad26.COV2.S vaccine versus placebo. The rearrangement uses TRBV14 and TRBJ2-5, with D perhaps matching TRBD1 or TRBD2 (5 bases each). The receptor's source is a person between 18 and 65 years old who received the Ad26.COV2.S COVID-19 vaccine or a placebo. Here the CDR3 reads CASSQKAVQAGETQYF. In nucleotides, the CDR3 is TGTGCCAGCAGCCAAAAAGCGGTACAGGCGGGAGAGACCCAGTACTTC.